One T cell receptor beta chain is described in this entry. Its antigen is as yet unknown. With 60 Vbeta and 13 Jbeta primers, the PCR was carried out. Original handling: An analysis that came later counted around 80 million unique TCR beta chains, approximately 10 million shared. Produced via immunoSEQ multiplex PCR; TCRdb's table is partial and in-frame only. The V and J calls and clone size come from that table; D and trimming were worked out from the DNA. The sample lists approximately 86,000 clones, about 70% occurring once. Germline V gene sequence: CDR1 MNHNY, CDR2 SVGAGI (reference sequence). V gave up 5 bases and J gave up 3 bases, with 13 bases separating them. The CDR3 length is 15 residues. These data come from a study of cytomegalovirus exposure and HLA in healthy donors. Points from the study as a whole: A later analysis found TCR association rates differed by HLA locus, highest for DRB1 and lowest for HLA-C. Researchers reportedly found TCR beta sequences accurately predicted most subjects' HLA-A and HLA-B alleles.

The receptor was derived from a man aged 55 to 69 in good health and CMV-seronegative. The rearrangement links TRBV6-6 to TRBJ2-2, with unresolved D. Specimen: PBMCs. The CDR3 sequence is CASSLLEVHTGELFF. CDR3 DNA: TGTGCCAGCAGTCTACTCGAGGTTCACACCGGGGAGCTGTTTTTT.